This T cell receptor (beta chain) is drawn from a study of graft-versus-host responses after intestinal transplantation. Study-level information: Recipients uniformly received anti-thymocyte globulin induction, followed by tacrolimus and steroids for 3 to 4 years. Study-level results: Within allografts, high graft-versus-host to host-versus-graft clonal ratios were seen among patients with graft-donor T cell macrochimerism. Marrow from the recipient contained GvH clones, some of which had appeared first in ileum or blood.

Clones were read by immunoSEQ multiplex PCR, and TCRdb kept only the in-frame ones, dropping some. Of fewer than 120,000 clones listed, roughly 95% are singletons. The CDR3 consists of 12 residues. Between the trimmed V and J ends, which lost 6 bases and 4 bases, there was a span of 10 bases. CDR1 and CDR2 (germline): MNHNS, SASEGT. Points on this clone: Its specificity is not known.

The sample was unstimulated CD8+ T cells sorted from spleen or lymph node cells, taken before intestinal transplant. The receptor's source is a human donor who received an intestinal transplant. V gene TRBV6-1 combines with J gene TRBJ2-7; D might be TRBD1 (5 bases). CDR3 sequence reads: CASSPQGYEQYF. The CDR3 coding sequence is TGTGCCAGCAGCCCCCAGGGATACGAGCAGTACTTC.